This TCR beta chain was obtained from a study of blood T cell repertoires in COVID-19. Enrolment of Seattle patients took place during active infection, and they were followed longitudinally. TCRdb keeps only in-frame clones here, not all; method: immunoSEQ multiplex PCR. The sample consists of some 200,000 clones, around four fifths of them appearing once. The CDR3 length is 12 residues. Trimming left V 7 bases short and J 11 bases short, with 17 bases between. The sequence was collected from a man aged 60 to 75 with COVID-19, enrolled during active disease. The rearrangement uses TRBV12-3 or TRBV12-4 and TRBJ1-1, with D perhaps matching TRBD1 (5 bases). Sequenced: peripheral blood. In DNA, the CDR3 is TGTGCCAGCACCTCACAGGCGTCCACTGCTTTCTTT. It translates to CASTSQASTAFF.